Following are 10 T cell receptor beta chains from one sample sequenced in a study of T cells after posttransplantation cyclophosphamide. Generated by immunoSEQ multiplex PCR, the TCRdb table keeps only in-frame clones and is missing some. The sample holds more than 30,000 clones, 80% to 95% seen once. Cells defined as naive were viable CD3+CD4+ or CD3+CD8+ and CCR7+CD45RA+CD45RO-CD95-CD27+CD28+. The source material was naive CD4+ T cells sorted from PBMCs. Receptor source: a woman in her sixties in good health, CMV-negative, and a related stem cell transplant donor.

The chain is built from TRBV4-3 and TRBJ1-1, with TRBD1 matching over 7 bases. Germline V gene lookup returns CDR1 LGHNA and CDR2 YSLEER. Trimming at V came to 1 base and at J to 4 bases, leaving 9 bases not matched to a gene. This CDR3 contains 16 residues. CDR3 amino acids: CASSQVDRRDFTEAFF. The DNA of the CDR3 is TGCGCCAGCAGCCAAGTGGACAGGCGAGACTTCACTGAAGCTTTCTTT.

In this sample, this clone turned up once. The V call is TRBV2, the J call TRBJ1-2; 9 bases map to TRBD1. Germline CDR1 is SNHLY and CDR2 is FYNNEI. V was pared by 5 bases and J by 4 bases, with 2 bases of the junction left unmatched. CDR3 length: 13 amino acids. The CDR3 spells CASSLQGAYGYTF. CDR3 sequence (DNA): TGTGCCAGCAGTTTACAGGGGGCCTATGGCTACACCTTC.

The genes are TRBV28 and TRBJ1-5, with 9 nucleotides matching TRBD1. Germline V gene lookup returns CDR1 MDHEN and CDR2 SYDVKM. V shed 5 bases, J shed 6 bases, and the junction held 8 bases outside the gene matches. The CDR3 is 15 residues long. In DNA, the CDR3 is TGTGCCAGCAGTCGTGGACAGGGGAGGGGTCAGCCCCAGCATTTT. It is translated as CASSRGQGRGQPQHF.

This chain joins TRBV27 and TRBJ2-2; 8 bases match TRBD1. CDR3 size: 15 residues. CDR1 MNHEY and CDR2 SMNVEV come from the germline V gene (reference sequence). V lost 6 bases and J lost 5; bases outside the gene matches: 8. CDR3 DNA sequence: TGTGCCAGCAGGACTCCCGGGACAGGAACCGGGGAGCTGTTTTTT. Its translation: CASRTPGTGTGELFF.

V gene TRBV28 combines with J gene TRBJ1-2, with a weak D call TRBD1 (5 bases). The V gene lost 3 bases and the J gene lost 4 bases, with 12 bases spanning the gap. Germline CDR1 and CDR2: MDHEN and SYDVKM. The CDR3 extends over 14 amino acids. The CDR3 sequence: CASSLLQAPYGYTF. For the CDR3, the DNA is TGTGCCAGCAGTTTGTTACAGGCGCCCTATGGCTACACCTTC.

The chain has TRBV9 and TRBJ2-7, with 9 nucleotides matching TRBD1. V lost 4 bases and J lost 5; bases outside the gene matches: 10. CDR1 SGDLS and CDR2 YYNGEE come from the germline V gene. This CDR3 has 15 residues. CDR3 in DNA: TGTGCCAGCAGCCGCAGGGGACAGGGACAAAACGAGCAGTACTTC. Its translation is CASSRRGQGQNEQYF.

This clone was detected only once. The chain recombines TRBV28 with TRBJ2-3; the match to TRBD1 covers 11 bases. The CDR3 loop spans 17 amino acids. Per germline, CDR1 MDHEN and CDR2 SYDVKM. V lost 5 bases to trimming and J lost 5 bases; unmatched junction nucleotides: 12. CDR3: CASSAYQGQGVGDTQYF. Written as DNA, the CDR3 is TGTGCCAGCAGTGCTTATCAGGGACAGGGGGTGGGAGATACGCAGTATTTT.

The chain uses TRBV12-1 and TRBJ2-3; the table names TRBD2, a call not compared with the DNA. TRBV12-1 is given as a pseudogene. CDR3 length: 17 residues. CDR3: CASSQQPTREMRDTQYF. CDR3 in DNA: TGTGCCAGCAGCCAACAGCCTACTAGAGAAATGCGAGATACGCAGTATTTT.

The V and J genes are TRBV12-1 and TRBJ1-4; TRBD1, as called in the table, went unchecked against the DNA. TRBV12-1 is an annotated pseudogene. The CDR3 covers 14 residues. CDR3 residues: CASSSRGTNEKLFF. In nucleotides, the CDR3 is TGTGCCAGCAGCTCCAGGGGTACTAATGAAAAACTGTTTTTT.

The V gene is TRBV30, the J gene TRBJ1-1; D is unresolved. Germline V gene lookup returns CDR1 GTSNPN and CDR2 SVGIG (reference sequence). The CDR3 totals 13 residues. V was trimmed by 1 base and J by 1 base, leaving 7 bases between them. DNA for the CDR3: TGTGCCTGGAGTGAACAACAGAACACTGAAGCTTTCTTT. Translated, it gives CAWSEQQNTEAFF.